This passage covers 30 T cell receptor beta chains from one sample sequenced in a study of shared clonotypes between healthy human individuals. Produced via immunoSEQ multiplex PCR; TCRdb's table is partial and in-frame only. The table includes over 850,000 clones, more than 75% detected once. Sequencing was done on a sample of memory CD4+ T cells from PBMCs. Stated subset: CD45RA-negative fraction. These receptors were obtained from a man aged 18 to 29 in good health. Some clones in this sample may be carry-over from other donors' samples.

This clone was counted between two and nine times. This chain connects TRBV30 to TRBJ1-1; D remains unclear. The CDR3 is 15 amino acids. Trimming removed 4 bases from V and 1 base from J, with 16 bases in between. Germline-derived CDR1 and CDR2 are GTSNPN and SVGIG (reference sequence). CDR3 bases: TGTGCCTGGACAACGACGCCCGGTAGGAACACTGAAGCTTTCTTT. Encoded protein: CAWTTTPGRNTEAFF.

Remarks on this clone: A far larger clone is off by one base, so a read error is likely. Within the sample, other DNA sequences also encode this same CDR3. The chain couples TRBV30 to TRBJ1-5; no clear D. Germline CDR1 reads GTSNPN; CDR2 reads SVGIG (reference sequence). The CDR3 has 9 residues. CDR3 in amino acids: CAWNQPQHF. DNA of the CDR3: TGTGCCTGGAATCAGCCCCAGCACTTT.

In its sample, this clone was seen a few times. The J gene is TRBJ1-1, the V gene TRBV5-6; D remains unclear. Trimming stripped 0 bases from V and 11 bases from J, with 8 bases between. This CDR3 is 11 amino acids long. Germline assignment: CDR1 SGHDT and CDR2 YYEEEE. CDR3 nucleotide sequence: TGTGCCAGCAGCTTGGAGAGGGTTGCTTTCTTT. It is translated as CASSLERVAFF.

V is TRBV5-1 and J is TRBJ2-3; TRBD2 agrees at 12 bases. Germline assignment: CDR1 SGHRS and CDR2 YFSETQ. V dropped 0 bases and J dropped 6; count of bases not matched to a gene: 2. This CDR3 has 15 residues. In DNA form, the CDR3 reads TGCGCCAGCAGCTTGGCGGGACTAGCGGGTGATACGCAGTATTTT. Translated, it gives CASSLAGLAGDTQYF.

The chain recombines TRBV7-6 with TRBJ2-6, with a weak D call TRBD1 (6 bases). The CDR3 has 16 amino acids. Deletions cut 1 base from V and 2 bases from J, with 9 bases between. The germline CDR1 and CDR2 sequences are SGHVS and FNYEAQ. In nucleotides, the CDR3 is TGTGCCAGCAGCTTAGGAGGGGGAGCTGGGGCCAACGTCCTGACTTTC. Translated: CASSLGGGAGANVLTF.

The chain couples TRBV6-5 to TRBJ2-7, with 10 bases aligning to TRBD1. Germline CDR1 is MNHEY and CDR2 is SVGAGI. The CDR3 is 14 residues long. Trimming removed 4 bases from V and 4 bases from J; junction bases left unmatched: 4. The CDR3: CASSFGQGGYEQYF. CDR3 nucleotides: TGTGCCAGCAGTTTCGGACAGGGGGGGTACGAGCAGTACTTC.

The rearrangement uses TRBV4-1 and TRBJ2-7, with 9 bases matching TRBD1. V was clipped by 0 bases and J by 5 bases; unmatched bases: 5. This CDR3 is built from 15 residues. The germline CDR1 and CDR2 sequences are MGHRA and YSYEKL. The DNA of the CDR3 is TGCGCCAGCAGCCAAGATTGGACAGGGGCGGACGAGCAGTACTTC. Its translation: CASSQDWTGADEQYF.

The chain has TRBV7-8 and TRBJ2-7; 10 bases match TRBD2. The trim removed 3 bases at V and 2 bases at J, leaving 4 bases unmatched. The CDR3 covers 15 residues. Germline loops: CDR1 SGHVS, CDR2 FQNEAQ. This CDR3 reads CASSFGTSEAYEQYF. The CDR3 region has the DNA TGTGCCAGCAGCTTTGGGACTAGCGAAGCCTACGAGCAGTACTTC.

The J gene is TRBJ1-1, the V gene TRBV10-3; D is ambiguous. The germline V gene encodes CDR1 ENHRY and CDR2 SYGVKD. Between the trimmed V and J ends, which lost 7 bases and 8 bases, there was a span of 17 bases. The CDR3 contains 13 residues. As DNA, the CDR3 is TGTGCCATCAACTCCCTCTACGGGCAAGAAGCTTTCTTT. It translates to CAINSLYGQEAFF.

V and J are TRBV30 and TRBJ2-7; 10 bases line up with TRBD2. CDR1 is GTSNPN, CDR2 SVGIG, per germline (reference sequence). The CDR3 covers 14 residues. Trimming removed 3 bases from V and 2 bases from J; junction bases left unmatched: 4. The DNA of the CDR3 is TGTGCCTGGAGCATTAGCGGGGGGACCTACGAGCAGTACTTC. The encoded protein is CAWSISGGTYEQYF.

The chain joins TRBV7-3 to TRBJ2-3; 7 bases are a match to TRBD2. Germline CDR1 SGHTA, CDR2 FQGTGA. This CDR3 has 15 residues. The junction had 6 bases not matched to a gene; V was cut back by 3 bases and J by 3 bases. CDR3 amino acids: CASSFGGRRTDTQYF. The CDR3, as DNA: TGTGCCAGCAGCTTTGGCGGGAGACGGACAGATACGCAGTATTTT. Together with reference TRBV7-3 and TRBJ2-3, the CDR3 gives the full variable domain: GAGVSQTPSNKVTEKGKYVELRCDPISGHTALYWYRQSLGQGPEFLIYFQGTGAADDSGLPNDRFFAVRPEGSVSTLKIQRTERGDSAVYLCASSFGGRRTDTQYFGPGTRLTVL.

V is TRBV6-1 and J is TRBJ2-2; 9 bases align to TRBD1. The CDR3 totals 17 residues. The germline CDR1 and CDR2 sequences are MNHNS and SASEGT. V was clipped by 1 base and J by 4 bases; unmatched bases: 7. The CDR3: CASSEGQGGFSTGELFF. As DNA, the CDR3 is TGTGCCAGCAGTGAAGGACAGGGGGGCTTTAGCACCGGGGAGCTGTTTTTT.

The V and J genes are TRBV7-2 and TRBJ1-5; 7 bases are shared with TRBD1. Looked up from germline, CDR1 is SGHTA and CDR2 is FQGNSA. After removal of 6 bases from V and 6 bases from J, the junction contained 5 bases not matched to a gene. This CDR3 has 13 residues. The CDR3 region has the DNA TGTGCCAGCAGTCGACAGGGAGGTCAGCCCCAGCATTTT. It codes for CASSRQGGQPQHF.

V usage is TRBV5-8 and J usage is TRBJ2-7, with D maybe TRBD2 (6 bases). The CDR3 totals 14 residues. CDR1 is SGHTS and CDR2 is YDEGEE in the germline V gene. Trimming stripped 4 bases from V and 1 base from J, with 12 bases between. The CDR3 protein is CASSRRVQSYEQYF. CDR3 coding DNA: TGTGCCAGCAGCCGGAGGGTGCAGTCCTACGAGCAGTACTTC.

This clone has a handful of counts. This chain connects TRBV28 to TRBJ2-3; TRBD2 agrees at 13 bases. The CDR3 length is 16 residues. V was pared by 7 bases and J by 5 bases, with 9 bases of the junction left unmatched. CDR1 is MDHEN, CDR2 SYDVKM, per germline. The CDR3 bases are TGTGCCAGCAAGACTAGCGGGAGGACTCGGGGAGATACGCAGTATTTT. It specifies CASKTSGRTRGDTQYF.

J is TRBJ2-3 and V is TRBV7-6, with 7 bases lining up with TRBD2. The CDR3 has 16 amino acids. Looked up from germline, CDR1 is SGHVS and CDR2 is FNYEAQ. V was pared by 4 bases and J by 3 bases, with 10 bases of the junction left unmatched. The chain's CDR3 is CASSSPVREKTDTQYF. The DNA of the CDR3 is TGTGCCAGCAGCTCCCCCGTGCGGGAGAAAACAGATACGCAGTATTTT.

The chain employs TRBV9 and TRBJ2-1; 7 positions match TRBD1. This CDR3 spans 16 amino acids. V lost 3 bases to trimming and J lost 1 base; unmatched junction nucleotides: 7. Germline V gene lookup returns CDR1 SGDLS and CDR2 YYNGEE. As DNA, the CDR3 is TGTGCCAGCAGCGAAGGGGGCGCAGCTTCCTACAATGAGCAGTTCTTC. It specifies CASSEGGAASYNEQFF.

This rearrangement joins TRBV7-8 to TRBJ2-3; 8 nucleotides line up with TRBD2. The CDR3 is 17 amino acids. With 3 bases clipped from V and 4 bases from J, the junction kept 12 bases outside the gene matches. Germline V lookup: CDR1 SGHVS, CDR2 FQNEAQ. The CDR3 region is CASSFLSIGRVADTQYF. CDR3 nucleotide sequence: TGTGCCAGCAGCTTTCTTTCTATCGGGAGGGTGGCAGATACGCAGTATTTT.

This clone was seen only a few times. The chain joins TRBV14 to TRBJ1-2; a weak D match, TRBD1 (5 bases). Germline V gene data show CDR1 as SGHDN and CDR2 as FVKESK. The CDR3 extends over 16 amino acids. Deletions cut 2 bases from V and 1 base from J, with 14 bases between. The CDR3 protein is CASSQLTGTYNYGYTF. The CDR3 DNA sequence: TGTGCCAGCAGCCAACTCACCGGGACTTATAACTATGGCTACACCTTC.

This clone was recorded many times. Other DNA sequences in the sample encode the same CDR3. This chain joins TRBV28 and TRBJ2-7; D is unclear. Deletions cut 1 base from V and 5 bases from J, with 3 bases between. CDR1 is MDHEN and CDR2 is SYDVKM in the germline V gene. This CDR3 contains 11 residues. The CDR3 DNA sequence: TGTGCCAGCAGTTTATTCCACGAGCAGTACTTC. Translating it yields CASSLFHEQYF.

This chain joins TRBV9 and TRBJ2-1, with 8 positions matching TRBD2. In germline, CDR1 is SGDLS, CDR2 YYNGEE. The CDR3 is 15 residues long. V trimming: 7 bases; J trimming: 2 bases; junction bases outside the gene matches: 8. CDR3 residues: CASAQREKTYNEQFF. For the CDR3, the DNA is TGTGCCAGCGCCCAGCGGGAGAAAACCTACAATGAGCAGTTCTTC.

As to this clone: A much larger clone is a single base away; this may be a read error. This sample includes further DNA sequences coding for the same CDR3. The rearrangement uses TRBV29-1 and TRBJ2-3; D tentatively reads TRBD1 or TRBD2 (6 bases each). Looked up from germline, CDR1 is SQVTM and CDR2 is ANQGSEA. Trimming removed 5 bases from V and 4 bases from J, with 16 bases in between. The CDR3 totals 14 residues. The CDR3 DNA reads TGCAGCGTTTTAGGGGGGAAAGGGGCAGATACGCAGTATTTT. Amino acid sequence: CSVLGGKGADTQYF.

CDR3: CAISEWEREGHADEQYF. The CDR3 DNA follows: TGTGCCATCAGTGAGTGGGAGCGGGAGGGCCATGCCGACGAGCAGTACTTC. The chain carries TRBV10-3 and TRBJ2-7, with 10 bases identical to TRBD2. The V segment lost 1 base and the J segment 5 bases; nucleotides outside the gene matches: 11. Germline V gene data show CDR1 as ENHRY and CDR2 as SYGVKD. The CDR3 spans 17 residues.

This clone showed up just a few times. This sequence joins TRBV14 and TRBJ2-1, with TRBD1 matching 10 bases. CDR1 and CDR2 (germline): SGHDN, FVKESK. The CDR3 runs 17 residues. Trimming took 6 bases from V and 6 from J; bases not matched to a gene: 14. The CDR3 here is CASSHRHRQGASNEQFF. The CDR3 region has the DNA TGTGCCAGCAGTCACAGACACCGACAGGGGGCTAGCAATGAGCAGTTCTTC.

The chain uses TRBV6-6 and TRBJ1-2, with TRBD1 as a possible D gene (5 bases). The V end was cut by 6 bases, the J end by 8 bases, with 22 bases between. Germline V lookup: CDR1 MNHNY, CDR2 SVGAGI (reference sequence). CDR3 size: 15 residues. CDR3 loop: CASSALSQGFGGYTF. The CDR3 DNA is TGTGCCAGCAGCGCTTTGTCCCAGGGATTTGGGGGCTACACCTTC.

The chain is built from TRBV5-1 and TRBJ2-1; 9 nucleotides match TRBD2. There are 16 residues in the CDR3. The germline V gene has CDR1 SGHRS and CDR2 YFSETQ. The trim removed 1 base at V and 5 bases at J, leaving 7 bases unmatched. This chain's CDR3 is CASSLQGLAGHNEQFF. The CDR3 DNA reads TGCGCCAGCAGCTTGCAGGGGCTAGCGGGGCACAATGAGCAGTTCTTC.

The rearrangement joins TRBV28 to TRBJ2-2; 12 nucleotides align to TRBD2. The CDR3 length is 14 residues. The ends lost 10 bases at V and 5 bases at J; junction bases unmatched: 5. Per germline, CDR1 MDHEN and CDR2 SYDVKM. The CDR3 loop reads CATGLAGHTGELFF. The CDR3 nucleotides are TGTGCCACCGGACTAGCGGGGCATACCGGGGAGCTGTTTTTT. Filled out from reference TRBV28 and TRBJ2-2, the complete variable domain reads DVKVTQSSRYLVKRTGEKVFLECVQDMDHENMFWYRQDPGLGLRLIYFSYDVKMKEKGDIPEGYSVSREKKERFSLILESASTNQTSMYLCATGLAGHTGELFFGEGSRLTVL.

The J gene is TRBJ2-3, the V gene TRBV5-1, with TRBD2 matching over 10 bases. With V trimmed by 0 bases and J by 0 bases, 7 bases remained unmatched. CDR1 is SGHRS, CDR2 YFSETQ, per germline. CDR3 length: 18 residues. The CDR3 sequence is CASSLGPTSGTSTDTQYF. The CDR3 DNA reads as TGCGCCAGCAGCTTGGGCCCAACTAGCGGGACTAGCACAGATACGCAGTATTTT.

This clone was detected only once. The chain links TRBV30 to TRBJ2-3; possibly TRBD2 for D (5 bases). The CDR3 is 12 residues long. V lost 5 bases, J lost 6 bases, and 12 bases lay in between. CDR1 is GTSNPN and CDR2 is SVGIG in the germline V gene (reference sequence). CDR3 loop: CAWSTSGDTQYF. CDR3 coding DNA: TGTGCCTGGTCCACTAGTGGGGATACGCAGTATTTT.

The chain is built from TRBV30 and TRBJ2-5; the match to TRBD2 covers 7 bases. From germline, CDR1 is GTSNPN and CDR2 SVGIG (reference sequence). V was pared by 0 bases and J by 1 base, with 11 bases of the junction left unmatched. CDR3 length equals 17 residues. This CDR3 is CAWSVRREGKGQETQYF. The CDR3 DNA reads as TGTGCCTGGAGTGTACGTAGGGAGGGGAAGGGCCAAGAGACCCAGTACTTC.